This T cell receptor beta chain was retrieved from a study of vaccination and CD4 T cells after COVID-19. The wider study: Post-diagnosis, post-COVID samples were collected after a median about 95 days, ranging 35 to 161. Overlapping spike peptides served as the stimulus for the cells. These peptides came from SARS-CoV-2 and from the common cold coronaviruses HCoV-NL63, HCoV-OC43 and HCoV-229E. Timing of post-vaccine sample collection was a median roughly 66 days after dose two, with a range of 14 to 241.

Indicated treatment: approximately 9-day PBMC culture with coronavirus spike peptide pools or control peptides (ViraFEST assay). T cells were expanded with peptide pools, and expanded clonotypes were identified by TCR sequencing. As regards this clonotype: Its antigen is not known.

The Oncomine TCR Beta short-read assay was applied to DNA of cultured CD4+ T cells. From the PCR reads, TCRdb called clonotypes with MiXCR, one entry per CDR3 protein. The data show several thousand distinct CDR3 sequences, about 47% seen once. The CDR3 contains 14 residues. V dropped 9 bases and J dropped 0; count of bases not matched to a gene: 7. Looked up from germline, CDR1 is LNHDA and CDR2 is SQIVND (reference sequence). Sequencing was performed on CD4+ T cells from blood, cultured in vitro. The sequence was obtained from a human donor who had recovered from COVID-19. The V and J genes are TRBV19 and TRBJ2-7; TRBD2 aligns across 8 bases. The CDR3 nucleotides read TGTGCCAGGCCCCGCGGGGGGTCCTCCTACGAGCAGTACTTC. It is translated as CARPRGGSSYEQYF.